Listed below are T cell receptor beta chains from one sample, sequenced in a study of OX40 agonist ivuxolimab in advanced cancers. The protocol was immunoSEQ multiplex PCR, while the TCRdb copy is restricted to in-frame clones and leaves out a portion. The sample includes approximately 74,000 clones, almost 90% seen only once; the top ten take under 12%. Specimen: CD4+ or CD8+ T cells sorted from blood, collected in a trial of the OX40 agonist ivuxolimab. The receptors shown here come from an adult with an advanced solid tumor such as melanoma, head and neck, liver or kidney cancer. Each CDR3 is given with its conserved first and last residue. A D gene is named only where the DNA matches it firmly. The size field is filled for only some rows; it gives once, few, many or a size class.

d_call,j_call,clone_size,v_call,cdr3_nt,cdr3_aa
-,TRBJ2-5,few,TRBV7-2,TGTGCCAGCAGCTTAGGTACAGGACAAGAGACCCAGTACTTC,CASSLGTGQETQYF
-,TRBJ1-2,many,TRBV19,TGTGCCAGTAGTACGAGACCTGGGGCAGGGAGTGCCGGAGACTATGGCTACACCTTC,CASSTRPGAGSAGDYGYTF
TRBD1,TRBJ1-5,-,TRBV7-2,TGTGCCAGCAGCTTAATACAGGGGAATCAGCCCCAGCATTTT,CASSLIQGNQPQHF
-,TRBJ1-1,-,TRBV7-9,TGTGCCAGCAGCTCAGGACAGCCGAACACTGAAGCTTTCTTT,CASSSGQPNTEAFF
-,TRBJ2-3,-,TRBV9,TGTGCCAGCAGCGTGAGGAGCACAGATACGCAGTATTTT,CASSVRSTDTQYF
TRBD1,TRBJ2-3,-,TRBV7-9,TGTGCCAGCAGCTTAGACGGGACAGTACTCACAGATACGCAGTATTTT,CASSLDGTVLTDTQYF
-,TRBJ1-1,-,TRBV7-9,TGTGCCAGCAGCTTAGACGCAGGGAGGGCTTTCTTT,CASSLDAGRAFF
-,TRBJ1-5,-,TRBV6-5,TGTGCCAGCAGTTTGCGCTCACGGGGGCAGCCCCAGCATTTT,CASSLRSRGQPQHF
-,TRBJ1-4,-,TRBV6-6,TGTGCCAGCAGTTACTCATCAACAACTAATGAAAAACTGTTTTTT,CASSYSSTTNEKLFF
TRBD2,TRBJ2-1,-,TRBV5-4,TGTGCCAGCAGCTTGGGGGGACTAGCGGGAGTTTGGAATGAGCAGTTCTTC,CASSLGGLAGVWNEQFF
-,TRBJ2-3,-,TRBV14,TGTGCCAGCAGTCCTAATCGGCGGCCAGATACGCAGTATTTT,CASSPNRRPDTQYF
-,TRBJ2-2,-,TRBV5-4,TGTGCCAGCAGCTTGGACGTGACAGGGGAGCTGTTTTTT,CASSLDVTGELFF
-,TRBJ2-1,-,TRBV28,TGTGCCAGCAGTTTAAAAGGGATCTACAATGAGCAGTTCTTC,CASSLKGIYNEQFF
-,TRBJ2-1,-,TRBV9,TGTGCCAGCAGCGTAGCTCAACAACCGTCTTACAATGAGCAGTTCTTC,CASSVAQQPSYNEQFF
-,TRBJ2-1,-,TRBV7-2,TGTGCCAGCAGCTTATCCCCGACATCGGCCTACAATGAGCAGTTCTTC,CASSLSPTSAYNEQFF
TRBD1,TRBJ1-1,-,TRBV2,TGTGCCAGCAGTGTTGGTCAGGGGGTTGGCACTGAAGCTTTCTTT,CASSVGQGVGTEAFF
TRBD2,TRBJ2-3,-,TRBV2,TGTGCCAGCCGAAGCGTCGGACTAGCGGGAGTCAGGTCGGATACGCAGTATTTT,CASRSVGLAGVRSDTQYF
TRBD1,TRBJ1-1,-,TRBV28,TGTGCCAGCAGTTTATTGGGACAGCACACTGAAGCTTTCTTT,CASSLLGQHTEAFF
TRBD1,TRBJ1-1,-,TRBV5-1,TGCGCCAGCAGCTCCATGACAGGGAGCCCCGAAGCTTTCTTT,CASSSMTGSPEAFF
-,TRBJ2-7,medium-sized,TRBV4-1,TGCGCCAGCAGCCAAGATAGGAACAGGGTCGGGTACGAGCAGTACTTC,CASSQDRNRVGYEQYF
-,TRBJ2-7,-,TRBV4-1,TGCGCCAGCAGCCAGAGCCTACGGGGGGCCCCCTACGAGCAGTACTTC,CASSQSLRGAPYEQYF
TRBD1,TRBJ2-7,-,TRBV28,TGTGCCAGCAGGCGCGGGACAGGGTTACACTACGAGCAGTACTTC,CASRRGTGLHYEQYF
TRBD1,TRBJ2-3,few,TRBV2,TGTGCCAGCTGCTACAGGGGGCGCGGAGATACGCAGTATTTT,CASCYRGRGDTQYF
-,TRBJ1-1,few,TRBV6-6,TGTGCCAGCAGCCCTACGGGAAACACTGAAGCTTTCTTT,CASSPTGNTEAFF
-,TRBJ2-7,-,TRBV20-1,TGCAGTGCTAGGACCAAGTACGAGCAGTACTTC,CSARTKYEQYF
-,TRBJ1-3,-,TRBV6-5,TGTGCCAGCAGTTATGGGGGATCTGGAAACACCATATATTTT,CASSYGGSGNTIYF
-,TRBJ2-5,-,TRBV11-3,TGTGCCAGCAGCTTAGATAGGGGACTCGGGACCCAGTACTTC,CASSLDRGLGTQYF
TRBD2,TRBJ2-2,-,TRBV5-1,TGCGCCAGCAGCACCTTAGCGGGAGGGCCCTCCGGGGAGCTGTTTTTT,CASSTLAGGPSGELFF
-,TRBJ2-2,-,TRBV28,TGTGCCAGCAGTTTACCAACAGGGCACGGGGAGCTGTTTTTT,CASSLPTGHGELFF
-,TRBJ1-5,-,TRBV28,TGTGCCAGCAGTTGGTTAGGCAATCAGCCCCAGCATTTT,CASSWLGNQPQHF
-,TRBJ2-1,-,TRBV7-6,TGTGCCAGCAGCCCTCCCGCCGCGCAGCGCCGCAATGAGCAGTTCTTC,CASSPPAAQRRNEQFF
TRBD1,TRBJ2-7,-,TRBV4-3,TGCGCCAGCAGCCAAGACAGGACAGGGGGATACGAGCAGTACTTC,CASSQDRTGGYEQYF
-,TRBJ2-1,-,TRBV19,TGTGCCAGTACTCGAGGGGGGCAGTTTAATGAGCAGTTCTTC,CASTRGGQFNEQFF
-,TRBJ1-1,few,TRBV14,TGTGCCAGCAGCCACCATCCCCGCACTGAAGCTTTCTTT,CASSHHPRTEAFF
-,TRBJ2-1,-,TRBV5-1,TGCGCCAGCAGCTTCCGGGATGAGCAGTTCTTC,CASSFRDEQFF
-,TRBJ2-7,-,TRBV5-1,TGCGCCAGCAGCTTCGCGGGGCCGGACTTC,CASSFAGPDF
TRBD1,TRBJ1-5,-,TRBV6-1,TGTGCCAGCAGTGCGGACAGGGTCAATCAGCCCCAGCATTTT,CASSADRVNQPQHF
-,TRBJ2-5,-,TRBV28,TGTGCCAGCAGTTATAGCTACCAAGAGACCCAGTACTTC,CASSYSYQETQYF
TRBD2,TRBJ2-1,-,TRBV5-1,TGCGCCAGCAGCTTGGAACTAGCGGGAGTAGGTGTCGATGAGCAGTTCTTC,CASSLELAGVGVDEQFF
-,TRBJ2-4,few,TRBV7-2,TGTGCCAGCAGCTTAGGATCAGACAAAAACATTCAGTACTTC,CASSLGSDKNIQYF
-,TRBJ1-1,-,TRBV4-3,TGCGCCAGCAGCCAGAGCAGGGTCGAAACTGGAGCTTTCTTT,CASSQSRVETGAFF
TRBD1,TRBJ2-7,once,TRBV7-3,TGTGCCAGCAGCTTACTACAGGGGTACGAGCAGTACTTC,CASSLLQGYEQYF
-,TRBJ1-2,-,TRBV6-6,TGTGCCAGCAACTCCCCTTCAAGCTATGGCTACACCTTC,CASNSPSSYGYTF
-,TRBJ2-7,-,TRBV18,TGTGCCAGCTCCCCCCAGCGGATCTACGAGCAGTACTTC,CASSPQRIYEQYF
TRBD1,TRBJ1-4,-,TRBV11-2,TGTGCCAGCAGCGGCTTCCGGGACAGGGAAGTCCCTACCGAAAAACTGTTTTTT,CASSGFRDREVPTEKLFF
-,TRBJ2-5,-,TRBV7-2,TGTGCCAGCAGCCCTTACGGGGGCGGGGAGACCCAGTACTTC,CASSPYGGGETQYF
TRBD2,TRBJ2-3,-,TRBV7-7,TGTGCTAGCAGCTTGGGGACTAGCGGTAGCACAGATACGCAGTATTTT,CASSLGTSGSTDTQYF
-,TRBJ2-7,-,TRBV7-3,TGTGCCAGCAGCTTAGGTGGTCCCTACGAGCAGTACTTC,CASSLGGPYEQYF
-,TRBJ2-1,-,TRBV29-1,TGCAGCGTTGAAGAAACGCTTTTACATATGGGCAATGAGCAGTTCTTC,CSVEETLLHMGNEQFF
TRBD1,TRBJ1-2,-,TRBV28,TGTGCCAGCAGTACCCGGACAGGGCGAACTGGCTATGGCTACACCTTC,CASSTRTGRTGYGYTF
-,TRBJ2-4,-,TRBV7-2,TGTGCCAGCAGGGGGGCAGTTGGGGACATTCAGTACTTC,CASRGAVGDIQYF
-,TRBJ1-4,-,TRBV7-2,TGTGCCAGCAGCCCGGGTTACGGGGGTGAAAAACTGTTTTTT,CASSPGYGGEKLFF
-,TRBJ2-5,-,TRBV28,TGTGCCAGCAGTTCGCACCCTTTCCATCTACAGGGACCGAGTGAGACCCAGTACTTC,CASSSHPFHLQGPSETQYF
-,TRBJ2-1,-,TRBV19,TGTGCCAGTAACAACCGGGGAGCACGGTCCTACAATGAGCAGTTCTTC,CASNNRGARSYNEQFF
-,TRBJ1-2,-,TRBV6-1,TGTGCCAGCAGTGAAGTCTCCCGCGGGGGAAACTATGGCTACACCTTC,CASSEVSRGGNYGYTF
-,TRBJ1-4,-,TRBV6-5,TGTGCCAGCAGTTACTCGTCATCAACTAATGAAAAACTGTTTTTT,CASSYSSSTNEKLFF
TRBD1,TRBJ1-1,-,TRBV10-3,TGTGCCATCAGTGAGAGGGGGCGAAACACTGAAGCTTTCTTT,CAISERGRNTEAFF